This T cell receptor beta chain was obtained from a study of chemoradiotherapy in HPV16-positive cancers. From germline, CDR1 is SNHLY and CDR2 FYNNEI. Trimming removed 1 base from V and 7 bases from J; junction bases left unmatched: 4. This CDR3 is built from 15 residues. Concerning this clone: What it binds is not known.

Measured with immunoSEQ multiplex PCR; TCRdb has only the in-frame clones, and not every one. The sample holds about 32,000 clones, 88% seen once. Study-level results: Only a couple of HPV16-positive patients supplied the functional HPV-specificity definition. During treatment, candidate HPV-specific clones and E7-related motifs expanded in tumor.

Sequences were derived from blood, sampled from a patient who underwent chemoradiotherapy. This rearrangement joins TRBV2 to TRBJ1-6, with TRBD1 identical over 7 bases. The sequence was collected from a human donor with HPV-associated anogenital cancer. The CDR3, as DNA: TGTGCCAGCAGTGAAGGTGGGACAGCAAATTCACCCCTCCACTTT. Its translation is CASSEGGTANSPLHF.